This TCR beta chain emerged from a study of blood T cell repertoires in COVID-19. The authors' processing: How many nucleated cells were present was estimated from reference gene primer amplification. Generated by immunoSEQ multiplex PCR, the TCRdb table keeps only in-frame clones and is missing some. V and J calls and clone size are copied from that table; D and trimming were computed from the DNA. The sample lists 250,000 to 300,000 clones; 80% to 90% were seen once. Trimming left V 3 bases short and J 6 bases short, with 13 bases between. From germline, CDR1 is SGDLS and CDR2 YYNGEE. The CDR3 consists of 15 residues. Adults between about 18 and 89 years of age took part from about two dozen US areas. The study assigned cohorts using participant-reported clinical history.

Material: PBMCs or T cells enriched from blood (not recorded which). The TCR sequence derives from a man aged 25-40 years with acute COVID-19. The chain links TRBV9 to TRBJ1-6, with a weak D call TRBD1 (5 bases). The CDR3 here is CASSAQGLINSPLHF. The CDR3 DNA reads as TGTGCCAGCAGCGCGCAGGGACTGATTAATTCACCCCTCCACTTT.